Listed below are T cell receptor beta chains from one sample, sequenced in a study of cytotoxic CD8 clonotypes in ibrutinib-treated CLL. Sequencing used immunoSEQ multiplex PCR; TCRdb keeps in-frame clones, though not all of them. The sample holds some 200,000 clones, roughly 73% seen once. Specimen: PBMCs, collected after 12 months of ibrutinib treatment. All receptors come from a human donor with chronic lymphocytic leukemia. Both conserved end residues are part of each CDR3. A D gene is named only where the DNA matches it firmly. Not all rows give a size; the values are once, few, many and, for expanded clones, a class.

j_call: TRBJ2-2; clone_size: .; v_call: TRBV2; cdr3_length: 14; d_call: TRBD1; cdr3_nt: TGTGCCAGCAGTGAATACAGGGGCGCCGGGGAGCTGTTTTTT; cdr3_aa: CASSEYRGAGELFF
j_call: TRBJ1-2; clone_size: .; v_call: TRBV14; cdr3_length: 15; d_call: TRBD1; cdr3_nt: TGTGCCAGCAGCCCACAAGGGACAGGGGCGCGTGGCTACACCTTC; cdr3_aa: CASSPQGTGARGYTF
j_call: TRBJ1-2; clone_size: .; v_call: TRBV5-1; cdr3_length: 13; d_call: .; cdr3_nt: TGCGCCAGCAGCTTGGGGGGGAACTATGGCTACACCTTC; cdr3_aa: CASSLGGNYGYTF
j_call: TRBJ2-3; clone_size: .; v_call: TRBV6-5; cdr3_length: 15; d_call: .; cdr3_nt: TGTGCCAGCAGTCTGAGACAGGTGGATGTGGATACGCAGTATTTT; cdr3_aa: CASSLRQVDVDTQYF
j_call: TRBJ1-2; clone_size: few; v_call: TRBV10-2; cdr3_length: 12; d_call: TRBD1; cdr3_nt: TGCGCCAGCAGGCAAGACAGGGTTGGCTACACCTTC; cdr3_aa: CASRQDRVGYTF
j_call: TRBJ1-1; clone_size: .; v_call: TRBV28; cdr3_length: 15; d_call: .; cdr3_nt: TGTGCCAGCAGTAGCAGTACAGGAGTCAACACTGAAGCTTTCTTT; cdr3_aa: CASSSSTGVNTEAFF
j_call: TRBJ2-7; clone_size: .; v_call: TRBV5-1; cdr3_length: 15; d_call: .; cdr3_nt: TGCGCCAGCAGCTTGGAAACCGGGAAACTTGACGAGCAGTACTTC; cdr3_aa: CASSLETGKLDEQYF
j_call: TRBJ2-2; clone_size: .; v_call: TRBV28; cdr3_length: 16; d_call: .; cdr3_nt: TGTGCCAGCAGAAACTTAACAGGGTTTGGGACCGGGGAGCTGTTTTTT; cdr3_aa: CASRNLTGFGTGELFF
j_call: TRBJ2-2; clone_size: .; v_call: TRBV9; cdr3_length: 15; d_call: TRBD1; cdr3_nt: TGTGCCAGCAGCGCTTACAGGGGGCTTGGCGGGGAGCTGTTTTTT; cdr3_aa: CASSAYRGLGGELFF
j_call: TRBJ1-2; clone_size: .; v_call: TRBV5-1; cdr3_length: 15; d_call: .; cdr3_nt: TGCGCCAGCAGCTTGCAGGGAAGGAGGGACTATGGCTACACCTTC; cdr3_aa: CASSLQGRRDYGYTF
j_call: TRBJ1-1; clone_size: .; v_call: TRBV6-5; cdr3_length: 15; d_call: TRBD1; cdr3_nt: TGTGCCAGCAGCCCTCTTGGGACAGTCCTCACTGAAGCTTTCTTT; cdr3_aa: CASSPLGTVLTEAFF
j_call: TRBJ1-2; clone_size: .; v_call: TRBV30; cdr3_length: 14; d_call: TRBD1; cdr3_nt: TGTGCCTGGGATGCGGGACAGGGTAACTATGGCTACACCTTC; cdr3_aa: CAWDAGQGNYGYTF
j_call: TRBJ2-7; clone_size: .; v_call: TRBV5-1; cdr3_length: 13; d_call: TRBD1; cdr3_nt: TGCGCCAGCAGCTCGGACAGGGGGGGCGAGCAGTACTTC; cdr3_aa: CASSSDRGGEQYF
j_call: TRBJ2-1; clone_size: .; v_call: TRBV19; cdr3_length: 13; d_call: .; cdr3_nt: TGTGCCAGTAAATGGGGCCCCTACAATGAGCAGTTCTTC; cdr3_aa: CASKWGPYNEQFF
j_call: TRBJ2-6; clone_size: .; v_call: TRBV6-1; cdr3_length: 17; d_call: TRBD1; cdr3_nt: TGTGCCAGCAGTGATCCCAGGGGGCGGGCTGGGGCCAACGTCCTGACTTTC; cdr3_aa: CASSDPRGRAGANVLTF
j_call: TRBJ2-1; clone_size: .; v_call: TRBV6-5; cdr3_length: 16; d_call: .; cdr3_nt: TGTGCCAGCAGTTACTCTCGCGGACTTCCCCCCAATGAGCAGTTCTTC; cdr3_aa: CASSYSRGLPPNEQFF
j_call: TRBJ2-5; clone_size: .; v_call: TRBV29-1; cdr3_length: 13; d_call: .; cdr3_nt: TGCAGCGTTGTCAGGGGGGAGGGGGAGACCCAGTACTTC; cdr3_aa: CSVVRGEGETQYF
j_call: TRBJ1-5; clone_size: .; v_call: TRBV2; cdr3_length: 15; d_call: .; cdr3_nt: TGTGCCAGCAGGATGACCTCAAGTGGCAATCAGCCCCAGCATTTT; cdr3_aa: CASRMTSSGNQPQHF
j_call: TRBJ2-3; clone_size: .; v_call: TRBV7-3; cdr3_length: 15; d_call: .; cdr3_nt: TGTGCCAGCAGCCTCGGGGGAACCCGCACAGATACGCAGTATTTT; cdr3_aa: CASSLGGTRTDTQYF
j_call: TRBJ2-5; clone_size: .; v_call: TRBV2; cdr3_length: 12; d_call: TRBD1; cdr3_nt: TGTGCCAGCAGGGACAGGGGGGAGACCCAGTACTTC; cdr3_aa: CASRDRGETQYF
j_call: TRBJ1-4; clone_size: .; v_call: TRBV18; cdr3_length: 11; d_call: .; cdr3_nt: TGTGCCAGCTCACCGGGCGAAAAACTGTTTTTT; cdr3_aa: CASSPGEKLFF
j_call: TRBJ2-7; clone_size: .; v_call: TRBV18; cdr3_length: 14; d_call: .; cdr3_nt: TGTGCCAGCTCACCAGGTTCACAGTTGTCCCGTCAGTACTTC; cdr3_aa: CASSPGSQLSRQYF
j_call: TRBJ2-7; clone_size: .; v_call: TRBV18; cdr3_length: 17; d_call: TRBD1; cdr3_nt: TGTGCCAGCTCACCCGACCCTGGGACAGAAATATCCTACGAGCAGTACTTC; cdr3_aa: CASSPDPGTEISYEQYF
j_call: TRBJ2-1; clone_size: .; v_call: TRBV7-9; cdr3_length: 12; d_call: .; cdr3_nt: TGTGCCAGCAGCTTCGGGACCAATGAGCAGTTCTTC; cdr3_aa: CASSFGTNEQFF
j_call: TRBJ1-5; clone_size: few; v_call: TRBV11-2; cdr3_length: 15; d_call: .; cdr3_nt: TGTGCCAGCAGCTTAGGCAGCGGAGGGCGGCAGCCCCAGCATTTT; cdr3_aa: CASSLGSGGRQPQHF
j_call: TRBJ2-3; clone_size: .; v_call: TRBV7-2; cdr3_length: 18; d_call: TRBD2; cdr3_nt: TGTGCCAGCAGCCAGATGGTAGCCAGCGGGGTACCCACAGATACGCAGTATTTT; cdr3_aa: CASSQMVASGVPTDTQYF
j_call: TRBJ2-1; clone_size: .; v_call: TRBV19; cdr3_length: 14; d_call: .; cdr3_nt: TGTGCCAGTAGTGACCCCAGCTCCTACAATGAGCAGTTCTTC; cdr3_aa: CASSDPSSYNEQFF
j_call: TRBJ1-1; clone_size: .; v_call: TRBV7-9; cdr3_length: 13; d_call: .; cdr3_nt: TGTGCCAGCAGCTTAGTTCTAAACACTGAAGCTTTCTTT; cdr3_aa: CASSLVLNTEAFF
j_call: TRBJ2-1; clone_size: .; v_call: TRBV27; cdr3_length: 15; d_call: TRBD2; cdr3_nt: TGTGCCAGCAGTTCGGGACTAGCGGGAGTCCATGAGCAGTTCTTC; cdr3_aa: CASSSGLAGVHEQFF
j_call: TRBJ2-7; clone_size: .; v_call: TRBV5-4; cdr3_length: 15; d_call: TRBD2; cdr3_nt: TGTGCCAGCAGCAACGGACTAGCGGGGGTCTACGAGCAGTACTTC; cdr3_aa: CASSNGLAGVYEQYF
j_call: TRBJ2-7; clone_size: .; v_call: TRBV2; cdr3_length: 14; d_call: TRBD2; cdr3_nt: TGTGCCAGCAGGAGGGACTCGGGGGGCTACGAGCAGTACTTC; cdr3_aa: CASRRDSGGYEQYF
j_call: TRBJ2-7; clone_size: once; v_call: TRBV4-1; cdr3_length: 15; d_call: TRBD1; cdr3_nt: TGCGCCAGCAGCCGGGGGGACAGGGGATTGGACGAGCAGTACTTC; cdr3_aa: CASSRGDRGLDEQYF
j_call: TRBJ1-1; clone_size: .; v_call: TRBV5-8; cdr3_length: 14; d_call: .; cdr3_nt: TGTGCCAGCAGCTTAAGGGCCAGGACGAGTGAAGCTTTCTTT; cdr3_aa: CASSLRARTSEAFF
j_call: TRBJ2-1; clone_size: many; v_call: TRBV5-1; cdr3_length: 18; d_call: .; cdr3_nt: TGCGCCAGCAGCTTGAGGTTGGGGTGGGCCTTGGCCTACAATGAGCAGTTCTTC; cdr3_aa: CASSLRLGWALAYNEQFF
j_call: TRBJ2-5; clone_size: .; v_call: TRBV5-1; cdr3_length: 16; d_call: TRBD2; cdr3_nt: TGCGCCAGCAGCTCCCCCCGGACTAGCGCTGAAGAGACCCAGTACTTC; cdr3_aa: CASSSPRTSAEETQYF
j_call: TRBJ1-1; clone_size: .; v_call: TRBV7-9; cdr3_length: 17; d_call: TRBD1; cdr3_nt: TGTGCCAGCAGCTTAGTCGGGGGACAGGGGTTGAACACTGAAGCTTTCTTT; cdr3_aa: CASSLVGGQGLNTEAFF
j_call: TRBJ2-7; clone_size: .; v_call: TRBV7-9; cdr3_length: 15; d_call: .; cdr3_nt: TGTGCCAGCAGCTCCACGGTCCCAGGGGGGTACGAGCAGTACTTC; cdr3_aa: CASSSTVPGGYEQYF
j_call: TRBJ2-7; clone_size: .; v_call: TRBV27; cdr3_length: 14; d_call: .; cdr3_nt: TGTGCCAGCAGTTTATCGTCCGGCTGGCACGAGCAGTACTTC; cdr3_aa: CASSLSSGWHEQYF
j_call: TRBJ1-1; clone_size: once; v_call: TRBV6-5; cdr3_length: 14; d_call: .; cdr3_nt: TGTGCCAGCAGGGCCGGTCAGCTGAACACTGAAGCTTTCTTT; cdr3_aa: CASRAGQLNTEAFF
j_call: TRBJ2-3; clone_size: few; v_call: TRBV5-1; cdr3_length: 12; d_call: .; cdr3_nt: TGCGCCAGCAGCTCACCCACAGATACGCAGTATTTT; cdr3_aa: CASSSPTDTQYF
j_call: TRBJ2-5; clone_size: .; v_call: TRBV5-6; cdr3_length: 14; d_call: .; cdr3_nt: TGTGCCAGCAGCTTCCAACAGGGGCGGGAGACTCAGTACTTC; cdr3_aa: CASSFQQGRETQYF
j_call: TRBJ2-7; clone_size: .; v_call: TRBV6-1; cdr3_length: 18; d_call: TRBD1; cdr3_nt: TGTGCCAGCAGTGAAGGAGGTACAGGGGTGATGTGGTCCTACGAGCAGTACTTC; cdr3_aa: CASSEGGTGVMWSYEQYF
j_call: TRBJ2-7; clone_size: .; v_call: TRBV19; cdr3_length: 15; d_call: .; cdr3_nt: TGTGCCAGTAGTTCTGGAGGGACCCCTTCCTACGAGCAGTACTTC; cdr3_aa: CASSSGGTPSYEQYF
j_call: TRBJ2-7; clone_size: .; v_call: TRBV11-2; cdr3_length: 19; d_call: .; cdr3_nt: TGTGCCAGCAGCTTAGAAGGGGTTGGAAGCAGCCCACCCCCCTACGAGCAGTACTTC; cdr3_aa: CASSLEGVGSSPPPYEQYF
j_call: TRBJ2-1; clone_size: .; v_call: TRBV5-1; cdr3_length: 20; d_call: TRBD2; cdr3_nt: TGCGCCAGCAGCAATCAAGGCGGGACTAGCGGTCAGAGCTCCTACAATGAGCAGTTCTTC; cdr3_aa: CASSNQGGTSGQSSYNEQFF
j_call: TRBJ1-2; clone_size: .; v_call: TRBV10-3; cdr3_length: 14; d_call: .; cdr3_nt: TGTGCCATCAGTGAGGGGACCACGAGGCATGGCTACACCTTC; cdr3_aa: CAISEGTTRHGYTF
j_call: TRBJ2-5; clone_size: .; v_call: TRBV18; cdr3_length: 12; d_call: .; cdr3_nt: TGTGCCAGCTCGGACCCGATAGAGACCCAGTACTTC; cdr3_aa: CASSDPIETQYF
j_call: TRBJ2-7; clone_size: .; v_call: TRBV10-1; cdr3_length: 19; d_call: .; cdr3_nt: TGCGCCAGCAGTCCCTGGGACTTTACATTAGTCCTTAGCTCCTACGAGCAGTACTTC; cdr3_aa: CASSPWDFTLVLSSYEQYF
j_call: TRBJ1-1; clone_size: few; v_call: TRBV25-1; cdr3_length: 15; d_call: .; cdr3_nt: TGTGCCAGCAGTGAATCTCTTGCCCTAGGCAGTGAAGCTTTCTTT; cdr3_aa: CASSESLALGSEAFF
j_call: TRBJ2-1; clone_size: .; v_call: TRBV5-1; cdr3_length: 16; d_call: TRBD2; cdr3_nt: TGCGCCAGCAGCGTAGCGGGACTAGCGGGAGTAAAGGAGCAGTTCTTC; cdr3_aa: CASSVAGLAGVKEQFF
j_call: TRBJ2-3; clone_size: .; v_call: TRBV30; cdr3_length: 12; d_call: .; cdr3_nt: TGTGCCTGGAGTGTACCCCGAGATACGCAGTATTTT; cdr3_aa: CAWSVPRDTQYF
j_call: TRBJ2-7; clone_size: .; v_call: TRBV14; cdr3_length: 17; d_call: TRBD2; cdr3_nt: TGTGCCAGCAGCCAAGATCGGCTAGCGGGAGGCCCATCTGGGCAGTACTTC; cdr3_aa: CASSQDRLAGGPSGQYF
j_call: TRBJ2-2; clone_size: .; v_call: TRBV6-4; cdr3_length: 15; d_call: TRBD1; cdr3_nt: TGTGCCAGCAGTGACTTAGCAGGGGGCACCGGGGAGCTGTTTTTT; cdr3_aa: CASSDLAGGTGELFF
j_call: TRBJ2-5; clone_size: .; v_call: TRBV11-2; cdr3_length: 16; d_call: TRBD2; cdr3_nt: TGTGCCAGCAGATCCGGACTAGCGGGGGGCCAAGAGACCCAGTACTTC; cdr3_aa: CASRSGLAGGQETQYF
j_call: TRBJ2-1; clone_size: once; v_call: TRBV4-1; cdr3_length: 13; d_call: .; cdr3_nt: TGCGCCAGCAGCCAAGATCGGGGGTTCGAGCAGTTCTTC; cdr3_aa: CASSQDRGFEQFF